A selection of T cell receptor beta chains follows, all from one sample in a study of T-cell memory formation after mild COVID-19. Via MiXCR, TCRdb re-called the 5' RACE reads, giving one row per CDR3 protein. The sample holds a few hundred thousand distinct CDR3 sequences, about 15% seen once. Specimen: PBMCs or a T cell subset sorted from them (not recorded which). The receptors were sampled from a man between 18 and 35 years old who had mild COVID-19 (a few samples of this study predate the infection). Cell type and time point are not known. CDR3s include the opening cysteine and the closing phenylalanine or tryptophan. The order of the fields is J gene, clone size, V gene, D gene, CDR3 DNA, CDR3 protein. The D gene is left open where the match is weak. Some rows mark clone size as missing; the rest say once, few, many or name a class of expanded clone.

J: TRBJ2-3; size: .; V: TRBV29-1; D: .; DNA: TGCAGCGTTGATCGTGGGGATACGCAGTATTTT; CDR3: CSVDRGDTQYF
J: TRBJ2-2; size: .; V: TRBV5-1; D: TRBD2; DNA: TGCGCCAGCAGCTCTGGACTAGCGGGGGGCAACACCGGGGAGCTGTTTTTT; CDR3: CASSSGLAGGNTGELFF
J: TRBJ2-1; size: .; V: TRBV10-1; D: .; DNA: TGCGCCAGCAGTGAGTTGAGCGGAAGCTCCTACAATGAGCAGTTCTTC; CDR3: CASSELSGSSYNEQFF
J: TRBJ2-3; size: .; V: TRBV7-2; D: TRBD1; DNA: TGTGCCAGCAGCCCAACAGGGGCAAGAGATACGCAGTATTTT; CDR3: CASSPTGARDTQYF
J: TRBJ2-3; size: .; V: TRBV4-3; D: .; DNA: TGCGCCAGGAGGTCCAGTGGCACAGATACGCAGTATTTT; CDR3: CARRSSGTDTQYF
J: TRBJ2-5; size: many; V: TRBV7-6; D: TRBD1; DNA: TGTGCCAGCAGCTTAGTGGGGCACAGGGGGCAGGTGACCCAGTACTTC; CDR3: CASSLVGHRGQVTQYF
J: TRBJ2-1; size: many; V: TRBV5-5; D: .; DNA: TGTGCCAGCAGCTTCTTGATCCATCGGCCTTACAATGAGCAGTTCTTC; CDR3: CASSFLIHRPYNEQFF
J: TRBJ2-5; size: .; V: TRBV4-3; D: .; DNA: TGCGCCAGCAGCCAAGACCCAGGATGGCAAGAGACCCAGTACTTC; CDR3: CASSQDPGWQETQYF
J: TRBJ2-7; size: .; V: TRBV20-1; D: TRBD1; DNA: TGCAGTGCTAGGGGACAGGGGTACCCATTCCGGCAGTACTTC; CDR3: CSARGQGYPFRQYF
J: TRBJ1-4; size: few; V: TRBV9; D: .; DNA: TGTGCCAGCAGCGTGGGGAGAGCTAATGAAAAACTGTTTTTT; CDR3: CASSVGRANEKLFF
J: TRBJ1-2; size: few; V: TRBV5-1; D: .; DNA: TGCGCCAGCAGCTTGATCCGGGCAGGCTATGGCTACACCTTC; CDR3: CASSLIRAGYGYTF
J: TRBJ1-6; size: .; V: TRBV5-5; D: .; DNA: TGTGCCAGCAGCTTGGGGGATCTCGGTTCACCCCTCCACTTT; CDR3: CASSLGDLGSPLHF